The 28 T cell receptor beta chains below come from one sample, sequenced in a study of blood T cell repertoires in COVID-19 (TCRdb year 2020). The library was made by the immunoSEQ multiplex PCR assay. As stored in TCRdb, this immuneACCESS dataset retains in-frame rearrangements with V and J assigned. A fraction of the clones does not appear; measured against another copy, unresolved V genes explain less than half of the discrepancy, and the remainder lacks a known reason. This sample has 250,000 to 400,000 clones in its table, and almost 90% of those were observed once. The ten largest clones represent less than 3% of the sample. Sequenced material: peripheral blood. The source of these receptors is a young woman with COVID-19, enrolled during active disease.

V gene TRBV7-9 combines with J gene TRBJ1-1, with 7 bases that match TRBD1. Germline values: CDR1 SEHNR, CDR2 FQNEAQ (reference sequence). With V trimmed by 2 bases and J by 6 bases, 9 bases remained unmatched. The CDR3 sequence is 15 residues long. For the CDR3, the DNA is TGTGCCAGCAGCTTAATAGAGGGGGCTTTGGCTGAAGCTTTCTTT. Protein sequence: CASSLIEGALAEAFF.

This rearrangement joins TRBV2 to TRBJ2-1; tentative D call: TRBD2 (5 bases). Trimming took off 3 bases at V and 7 bases at J, with 19 bases between the two ends. The length of the CDR3 is 16 residues. Per germline, CDR1 SNHLY and CDR2 FYNNEI. The CDR3 is CASSDGLGRIGNEQFF. CDR3 DNA: TGTGCCAGCAGTGACGGACTTGGTCGGATCGGGAATGAGCAGTTCTTC.

The CDR3 reads CASSLEGPSTDTQYF. The CDR3 DNA follows: TGTGCCAGCAGCTTAGAGGGGCCTTCCACAGATACGCAGTATTTT. This chain joins TRBV7-9 and TRBJ2-3; perhaps TRBD1 as D (5 bases). Per the germline V gene, CDR1 is SEHNR and CDR2 is FQNEAQ (reference sequence). The germline V and J ends were trimmed by 1 base and 2 bases, with 10 bases remaining between them. The CDR3 consists of 15 residues.

This chain links TRBV5-6 with TRBJ2-1, with D possibly being TRBD2 (5 bases). Germline loops: CDR1 SGHDT, CDR2 YYEEEE. The CDR3 has 12 residues. Trimming pared 4 bases from V and 8 bases from J, leaving 10 bases between. CDR3 bases: TGTGCCAGCAGCAGGACTTCAGATGAGCAGTTCTTC. It yields the protein CASSRTSDEQFF. Filled out from reference TRBV5-6 and TRBJ2-1, the complete variable domain reads DAGVTQSPTHLIKTRGQQVTLRCSPKSGHDTVSWYQQALGQGPQFIFQYYEEEERQRGNFPDRFSGHQFPNYSSELNVNALLLGDSALYLCASSRTSDEQFFGPGTRLTVL.

The CDR3 protein is CASGDGRPINEQFF. CDR3 nucleotide sequence: TGCGCCAGCGGGGACGGGAGGCCGATAAATGAGCAGTTCTTC. This chain connects TRBV5-1 to TRBJ2-1; 7 positions agree with TRBD2. In germline, CDR1 is SGHRS, CDR2 YFSETQ. The CDR3 length is 14 residues. The J segment lost 7 bases and the V segment lost 7 bases, leaving 11 bases of the junction unmatched.

The chain combines TRBV3-1 (or the pseudogene TRBV3-2) with TRBJ1-6, with TRBD1 matching 8 bases. The germline CDR1 and CDR2 sequences are LGHDT and YNNKEL (reference sequence). Trimming cost V 0 bases and J 8 bases; bases outside gene matches: 6. CDR3 size: 16 residues. CDR3 in amino acids: CASSQDWTGQDSPLHF. The CDR3 coding sequence is TGTGCCAGCAGCCAAGATTGGACAGGGCAGGATTCACCCCTCCACTTT.

The chain employs TRBV24-1 and TRBJ2-1, with 14 bases identical to TRBD2. The CDR3 contains 18 residues. The V gene end was trimmed by 4 bases and the J gene end by 6 bases; junction bases not matched to a gene: 10. The germline V gene encodes CDR1 KGHDR and CDR2 SFDVKD. CDR3 sequence: CATSDPLLGTSGSNEQFF. CDR3 nucleotides: TGTGCCACCAGTGACCCCCTCCTCGGGACTAGCGGGAGCAATGAGCAGTTCTTC.

This chain joins TRBV25-1 and TRBJ2-7; 11 bases match TRBD1. Unmatched junction bases numbered 6, after V lost 4 bases and J lost 4 bases. Germline V gives CDR1 MGHDK, CDR2 SYGVNS. The CDR3 runs to 15 residues. Here the CDR3 DNA reads TGTGCCAGCAGTGTCCCGGGACAGGGGGGATACGAGCAGTACTTC. Encoded protein: CASSVPGQGGYEQYF.

There are a few counts of this clone. The J gene is TRBJ2-5, the V gene TRBV28; 11 bases map to TRBD2. CDR1 is MDHEN and CDR2 is SYDVKM in the germline V gene. Losses at the gene ends were 3 bases for V and 0 bases for J; bases not matched to a gene: 0. The CDR3 has 15 amino acids. DNA of the CDR3: TGTGCCAGCAGTTTGACTAGCGGGAACCAAGAGACCCAGTACTTC. The encoded protein is CASSLTSGNQETQYF.

This clone was observed once. The genes are TRBV28 and TRBJ1-4; TRBD1 matches 8 bases. This CDR3 has 15 amino acids. CDR1 is MDHEN and CDR2 is SYDVKM in the germline V gene. The J segment lost 6 bases and the V segment lost 4 bases, leaving 7 bases of the junction unmatched. The CDR3 DNA is TGTGCCAGCAGTTCACCGACAGGGGCCGATGAAAAACTGTTTTTT. This translates into CASSSPTGADEKLFF.

This rearrangement joins TRBV7-3 to TRBJ2-3; TRBD2 agrees at 13 bases. This CDR3 comprises 16 residues. Germline CDR1 and CDR2: SGHTA and FQGTGA. The J segment lost 2 bases and the V segment lost 2 bases, leaving 1 base of the junction unmatched. The CDR3 coding sequence is TGTGCCAGCAGCTTAGGGACTAGCGGGAACACAGATACGCAGTATTTT. This gives the protein CASSLGTSGNTDTQYF.

V gene TRBV5-1 combines with J gene TRBJ2-3, with TRBD2 matching over 7 bases. The J segment lost 0 bases and the V segment lost 4 bases, leaving 8 bases of the junction unmatched. The CDR3 spans 16 residues. CDR1 is SGHRS, CDR2 YFSETQ, per germline. CDR3 DNA: TGCGCCAGCAGCAACCCTAGCGGAACTAGCACAGATACGCAGTATTTT. Its protein is CASSNPSGTSTDTQYF.

With respect to this clone: The sample contains more than one DNA sequence encoding this CDR3. V is TRBV12-3 or TRBV12-4 and J is TRBJ1-5; the match to TRBD1 covers 7 bases. Losses at the gene ends were 3 bases for V and 4 bases for J; bases not matched to a gene: 0. CDR3 length: 13 residues. In DNA form, the CDR3 reads TGTGCCAGCAGTTTGGGACAGAATCAGCCCCAGCATTTT. This codes for CASSLGQNQPQHF.

The CDR3 DNA sequence: TGTGCCAGCAGCCTAGGGACAAATGGGGACTACGAGCAGTACTTC. Its protein is CASSLGTNGDYEQYF. The chain joins TRBV7-9 to TRBJ2-7; D might be TRBD1 (6 bases). This CDR3 comprises 15 residues. V dropped 5 bases and J dropped 3 bases, with 17 bases sitting between them. In germline, CDR1 is SEHNR, CDR2 FQNEAQ (reference sequence).

The chain combines TRBV5-1 with TRBJ1-1; D not certain. The germline CDR1 and CDR2 sequences are SGHRS and YFSETQ. The CDR3 runs 14 residues. The V and J ends lost 4 bases and 1 base respectively, with 11 bases between them. The CDR3 nucleotides read TGCGCCAGCAGCGCCCGTGAGAGGAACACTGAAGCTTTCTTT. Translated: CASSARERNTEAFF. Supplemented by reference TRBV5-1 and TRBJ1-1, the full variable domain reads KAGVTQTPRYLIKTRGQQVTLSCSPISGHRSVSWYQQTPGQGLQFLFEYFSETQRNKGNFPGRFSGRQFSNSRSEMNVSTLELGDSALYLCASSARERNTEAFFGQGTRLTVV.

The V gene is TRBV7-2, the J gene TRBJ2-3; D remains ambiguous. Trimming shortened V by 1 base and J by 0 bases, and 11 bases separated the two germline ends. The CDR3 totals 16 residues. CDR1 and CDR2 from the germline V gene are SGHTA and FQGNSA. CDR3 loop: CASSLGSYPSTDTQYF. The CDR3 nucleotides read TGTGCCAGCAGCTTAGGTAGCTACCCTAGCACAGATACGCAGTATTTT.

A word on this clone: Other DNA sequences within the sample encode an identical CDR3. The chain couples TRBV5-1 to TRBJ1-5; unclear D gene. The CDR3 is 15 amino acids. V was trimmed by 0 bases and J by 4 bases, leaving 11 bases between them. Germline loops: CDR1 SGHRS, CDR2 YFSETQ. This CDR3 reads CASSLGPGGNQPQHF. The CDR3 region has the DNA TGCGCCAGCAGCTTGGGACCAGGAGGGAATCAGCCCCAGCATTTT.

The rearrangement joins TRBV5-6 to TRBJ1-2, with D unclear. Germline V gene data show CDR1 as SGHDT and CDR2 as YYEEEE. The CDR3 contains 14 residues. Trimming pared 0 bases from V and 3 bases from J, leaving 9 bases between. CDR3 sequence: CASSLAGRYYGYTF. The DNA for the CDR3 is TGTGCCAGCAGCTTGGCCGGTAGATACTATGGCTACACCTTC. The complete variable domain, with remaining parts taken from reference TRBV5-6 and TRBJ1-2, reads DAGVTQSPTHLIKTRGQQVTLRCSPKSGHDTVSWYQQALGQGPQFIFQYYEEEERQRGNFPDRFSGHQFPNYSSELNVNALLLGDSALYLCASSLAGRYYGYTFGSGTRLTVV.

The genes are TRBV6-2 or TRBV6-3 and TRBJ1-5, with TRBD1 matching 8 bases. V trimming: 5 bases; J trimming: 0 bases; junction bases outside the gene matches: 0. Germline V lookup: CDR1 MNHEY, CDR2 SVGEGT. This CDR3 contains 14 residues. The CDR3 bases are TGTGCCAGCAGTGACAGGGGTAGCAATCAGCCCCAGCATTTT. Translated, it gives CASSDRGSNQPQHF.

This rearrangement joins TRBV25-1 to TRBJ1-5, with D possibly matching TRBD1 (6 bases). V was trimmed by 4 bases and J by 1 base, leaving 8 bases between them. Germline assignment: CDR1 MGHDK and CDR2 SYGVNS. This CDR3 is 14 amino acids long. The CDR3 region is CASSAQGSNQPQHF. CDR3 sequence (DNA): TGTGCCAGCAGTGCACAGGGAAGCAATCAGCCCCAGCATTTT.

As concerns this clone: This sample also contains other DNA sequences that code for the same CDR3. The V and J genes are TRBV9 and TRBJ2-7, with a tentative D call TRBD1 (6 bases). The CDR3 has 15 amino acids. Germline values: CDR1 SGDLS, CDR2 YYNGEE. The V end lost 0 bases, the J end lost 1 base, and 11 bases lay between the germline ends. CDR3 sequence (DNA): TGTGCCAGCAGCGTAGATGGGGGCAAGTCCTACGAGCAGTACTTC. This translates into CASSVDGGKSYEQYF.

This rearrangement joins TRBV7-9 to TRBJ1-1, with D tentatively TRBD1 (5 bases). The germline V gene has CDR1 SEHNR and CDR2 FQNEAQ (reference sequence). The CDR3 contains 14 residues. Trimming shortened V by 5 bases and J by 4 bases, and 14 bases separated the two germline ends. The DNA for the CDR3 is TGTGCCAGCAGCCACGGGCGCCAGGGCACTGAAGCTTTCTTT. Its translation: CASSHGRQGTEAFF.

The V and J genes are TRBV27 and TRBJ2-2; D is perhaps TRBD1 (6 bases). This CDR3 region has 17 residues. V lost 2 bases, J lost 6 bases, and 19 bases lay in between. The V gene's germline CDR1 is MNHEY and CDR2 SMNVEV (reference sequence). The CDR3 loop reads CASSLIRGGGSSGELFF. CDR3 DNA sequence: TGTGCCAGCAGTTTAATTCGAGGGGGTGGATCCTCCGGGGAGCTGTTTTTT.

This sequence joins TRBV10-3 and TRBJ2-7; 11 bases match TRBD2. V was clipped by 5 bases and J by 4 bases; unmatched bases: 13. The germline gives CDR1 ENHRY, CDR2 SYGVKD. There are 17 residues in the CDR3. CDR3: CAISNSLAGGPQYEQYF. In DNA form, the CDR3 reads TGTGCCATCAGTAATTCTTTAGCGGGAGGGCCCCAGTACGAGCAGTACTTC.

This chain links TRBV2 with TRBJ1-5; D perhaps matches TRBD1 (6 bases). Germline loops: CDR1 SNHLY, CDR2 FYNNEI. CDR3 length: 15 residues. Trimming removed 7 bases at V and 2 bases at J, with 15 bases between. The CDR3 coding sequence is TGTGCCAGCATGGGGGACGCAGGGGGCAATCAGCCCCAGCATTTT. It encodes CASMGDAGGNQPQHF.

The chain employs TRBV28 and TRBJ1-1; a weak D match, TRBD1 (5 bases). Trimming pared 1 base from V and 8 bases from J, leaving 14 bases between. The germline V gene encodes CDR1 MDHEN and CDR2 SYDVKM. The CDR3 runs 14 residues. The CDR3 coding sequence is TGTGCCAGCAGTTTATCCCGGACAATCGACGAAGCTTTCTTT. Protein: CASSLSRTIDEAFF.

This clone was recorded only once. The chain links TRBV7-2 to TRBJ2-3; 7 bases align to TRBD2. This CDR3 has 18 residues. Germline CDR1 is SGHTA and CDR2 is FQGNSA. V was pared by 5 bases and J by 0 bases, with 14 bases of the junction left unmatched. CDR3 sequence (DNA): TGTGCCAGCAGCCCTAGGGGAACACTAGCGACTAGCACAGATACGCAGTATTTT. Translating it yields CASSPRGTLATSTDTQYF.

The chain has TRBV11-3 and TRBJ1-4; 7 nucleotides match TRBD1. The J segment lost 6 bases and the V segment lost 10 bases, leaving 17 bases of the junction unmatched. In germline, CDR1 is SGHNT, CDR2 YENEEA. The CDR3 loop spans 16 amino acids. In DNA, the CDR3 is TGTGCCATCTCATCCGGCCAACAGGGGCGGGATGAAAAACTGTTTTTT. Encoded protein: CAISSGQQGRDEKLFF.